The 25 T cell receptor beta chains below all came from one sample that was sequenced in a study of cytomegalovirus exposure and HLA in healthy donors (dated by TCRdb to 2016 to 2017). The library was made by the immunoSEQ multiplex PCR assay. A mixture of 60 forward primers for TCR Vbeta segments and 13 reverse primers for TCR Jbeta segments was used in the multiplex PCR. TCRdb carries this immuneACCESS record with in-frame sequences only. Its versions omit some clonotypes, under half of them owing to an unresolved V gene in the studies checked, with the rest unexplained. This sample is represented by tens of thousands of clones; roughly four fifths of them were singletons. The ten biggest clones cover approximately 5.8% of the sample. The specimen sequenced was PBMCs. The origin of the receptors is a man in his forties or fifties in good health and CMV-seronegative.

V is TRBV7-9 and J is TRBJ1-1; 8 bases are shared with TRBD1. Germline V gene lookup returns CDR1 SEHNR and CDR2 FQNEAQ (reference sequence). Trimming at V came to 1 base and at J to 6 bases, leaving 4 bases not matched to a gene. This CDR3 is 14 amino acids long. CDR3 protein: CASSLETGGSEAFF. CDR3 in DNA: TGTGCCAGCAGCTTAGAAACAGGGGGTTCTGAAGCTTTCTTT.

This chain uses TRBV27 with TRBJ1-1; tentative D call: TRBD1 (6 bases). CDR3 length equals 15 residues. CDR1 is MNHEY, CDR2 SMNVEV, per germline (reference sequence). V was shortened by 2 bases and J by 1 base, with 11 bases between the two germline ends. CDR3 loop: CASSLVGQGNTEAFF. The CDR3 coding sequence is TGTGCCAGCAGTTTAGTGGGACAAGGGAACACTGAAGCTTTCTTT.

The chain carries TRBV4-1 and TRBJ2-7; TRBD2 aligns across 9 bases. Trimming took 0 bases from V and 5 from J; bases not matched to a gene: 11. The CDR3 totals 17 residues. Looked up from germline, CDR1 is MGHRA and CDR2 is YSYEKL. The CDR3 region is CASSQDREAGGRNEQYF. In DNA, the CDR3 is TGCGCCAGCAGCCAAGATCGTGAAGCGGGAGGTAGGAACGAGCAGTACTTC.

This clone was recorded once. V usage is TRBV6-5 and J usage is TRBJ1-2; the match to TRBD1 covers 7 bases. Losses at the gene ends were 2 bases for V and 4 bases for J; bases not matched to a gene: 1. The CDR3 runs to 13 residues. Germline CDR1 MNHEY, CDR2 SVGAGI. As DNA, the CDR3 is TGTGCCAGCAGTTACGGACAGGTCTATGGCTACACCTTC. This codes for CASSYGQVYGYTF.

V and J are TRBV25-1 and TRBJ2-3; the D gene is possibly TRBD2 (5 bases). V lost 2 bases, J lost 0 bases, and 12 bases lay in between. Germline V gene data show CDR1 as MGHDK and CDR2 as SYGVNS. The CDR3 is 16 amino acids. CDR3 in DNA: TGTGCCAGCAGTGAACCCGGGCGGACTAGCACAGATACGCAGTATTTT. Translation: CASSEPGRTSTDTQYF.

The V call is TRBV7-9, the J call TRBJ1-5; D gene uncertain. This CDR3 is 14 amino acids long. Germline V gene sequence: CDR1 SEHNR, CDR2 FQNEAQ (reference sequence). The V gene lost 6 bases and the J gene lost 6 bases, with 15 bases spanning the gap. The CDR3 here is CASSTEGSGQPQHF. DNA of the CDR3: TGTGCCAGCAGTACAGAGGGTTCGGGTCAGCCCCAGCATTTT.

The chain has TRBV19 and TRBJ1-5, with TRBD1 as a possible D gene (6 bases). The CDR3 is 16 amino acids. Between the trimmed V and J ends, which lost 1 base and 5 bases, there was a span of 15 bases. Germline CDR1 LNHDA, CDR2 SQIVND (reference sequence). The CDR3 DNA sequence: TGTGCCAGTAGTATAGTCTCGGGGGGCATGGATCAGCCCCAGCATTTT. This sequence encodes CASSIVSGGMDQPQHF.

This chain connects TRBV7-9 to TRBJ1-4; 9 bases align to TRBD1. Germline loops: CDR1 SEHNR, CDR2 FQNEAQ (reference sequence). After removal of 0 bases from V and 8 bases from J, the junction contained 4 bases not matched to a gene. The length of the CDR3 is 15 residues. The CDR3 protein is CASSLAQGAIEKLFF. In DNA form, the CDR3 reads TGTGCCAGCAGCTTAGCACAGGGGGCCATCGAAAAACTGTTTTTT.

V and J are TRBV5-4 and TRBJ2-3; 10 nucleotides agree with TRBD2. The germline gives CDR1 SGHNT, CDR2 YYREEE (reference sequence). Trimming removed 5 bases from V and 2 bases from J; junction bases left unmatched: 8. The CDR3 contains 16 residues. CDR3: CASRQQAGGTTDTQYF. CDR3 coding DNA: TGTGCCAGCAGGCAACAAGCGGGGGGGACCACAGATACGCAGTATTTT.

V usage is TRBV5-1 and J usage is TRBJ2-7; 10 nucleotides match TRBD1. The V gene's germline CDR1 is SGHRS and CDR2 YFSETQ. The CDR3 extends over 14 amino acids. The junction had 6 bases not matched to a gene; V was cut back by 7 bases and J by 2 bases. CDR3 DNA: TGCGCCAGCCATATAGGGACAGGGGCCTACGAGCAGTACTTC. It codes for CASHIGTGAYEQYF.

This sequence joins TRBV30 and TRBJ2-2; D perhaps matches TRBD1 (5 bases). CDR3 length: 14 residues. Trimming took 5 bases from V and 4 from J, leaving 14 bases between them. CDR1 is GTSNPN, CDR2 SVGIG, per germline (reference sequence). The DNA of the CDR3 is TGTGCCTGGGGGGCTAAGGGTTTCACCGGGGAGCTGTTTTTT. Translating gives CAWGAKGFTGELFF.

The J gene is TRBJ2-3, the V gene TRBV5-1; D possibly corresponds to TRBD2 (6 bases). V was shortened by 0 bases and J by 7 bases, with 15 bases between the two germline ends. The CDR3 loop spans 15 amino acids. Germline CDR1 and CDR2: SGHRS and YFSETQ. CDR3 sequence: CASSLEPGAIHTQYF. CDR3 nucleotides: TGCGCCAGCAGCTTGGAACCGGGAGCCATCCATACGCAGTATTTT.

This chain connects TRBV5-1 to TRBJ1-1, with 8 bases matching TRBD1. The trim removed 4 bases at V and 2 bases at J, leaving 10 bases unmatched. This CDR3 comprises 16 residues. Germline values: CDR1 SGHRS, CDR2 YFSETQ. In nucleotides, the CDR3 is TGCGCCAGCAGCCCCGGGACAGGAAACGATAACACTGAAGCTTTCTTT. It yields the protein CASSPGTGNDNTEAFF. Full variable domain (remainder filled in from reference TRBV5-1 and TRBJ1-1): KAGVTQTPRYLIKTRGQQVTLSCSPISGHRSVSWYQQTPGQGLQFLFEYFSETQRNKGNFPGRFSGRQFSNSRSEMNVSTLELGDSALYLCASSPGTGNDNTEAFFGQGTRLTVV.

The V call is TRBV7-9, the J call TRBJ1-6; D remains ambiguous. Germline V gene sequence: CDR1 SEHNR, CDR2 FQNEAQ (reference sequence). CDR3 length equals 15 residues. V lost 3 bases to trimming and J lost 11 bases, with 17 bases between them. This CDR3 reads CASSLSDRPGTPLHF. DNA of the CDR3: TGTGCCAGCAGCTTGTCGGACCGCCCGGGGACACCCCTCCACTTT.

The rearrangement links TRBV7-2 to TRBJ2-2; 7 bases are a match to TRBD2. The CDR3 loop spans 16 amino acids. Trimming cost V 4 bases and J 1 base; bases outside gene matches: 6. Germline V gene data show CDR1 as SGHTA and CDR2 as FQGNSA. DNA of the CDR3: TGTGCCAGCAGCTACCGGGCTAGCGGGAACACCGGGGAGCTGTTTTTT. Residues: CASSYRASGNTGELFF.

The chain employs TRBV7-3 and TRBJ1-2, with a weak D call TRBD1 (6 bases). V was pared by 5 bases and J by 8 bases, with 24 bases between. Germline V gene sequence: CDR1 SGHTA, CDR2 FQGTGA. The CDR3 totals 16 residues. The CDR3 here is CASSPSADSSTRGYTF. The CDR3 DNA sequence: TGTGCCAGCAGCCCCTCTGCGGACAGCTCTACTCGCGGCTACACCTTC.

The rearrangement links TRBV6-1 to TRBJ2-5; 8 bases fit TRBD1. The trim removed 5 bases at V and 5 bases at J, leaving 10 bases unmatched. CDR3 length: 15 residues. Germline CDR1 is MNHNS and CDR2 is SASEGT. CDR3 in DNA: TGTGCCAGCAGTATACGACAGGGGAGCCGGGAGACCCAGTACTTC. It codes for CASSIRQGSRETQYF.

This chain links TRBV9 with TRBJ2-5, with D possibly TRBD1 on 5 matching bases. Germline assignment: CDR1 SGDLS and CDR2 YYNGEE. Trimming pared 0 bases from V and 4 bases from J, leaving 13 bases between. CDR3 length: 15 residues. The CDR3 sequence: CASSVVPGSGETQYF. CDR3 nucleotide sequence: TGTGCCAGCAGCGTAGTTCCAGGGTCGGGAGAGACCCAGTACTTC.

The chain carries TRBV27 and TRBJ1-3; D is unresolved. Between the trimmed V and J ends, which lost 4 bases and 0 bases, there was a span of 4 bases. CDR3 size: 13 residues. Germline assignment: CDR1 MNHEY and CDR2 SMNVEV (reference sequence). Here the CDR3 reads CASSYSSGNTIYF. CDR3 DNA: TGTGCCAGCAGTTACAGCTCTGGAAACACCATATATTTT.

The rearrangement uses TRBV19 and TRBJ2-7; tentative D call: TRBD2 (5 bases). V was clipped by 3 bases and J by 3 bases, with 15 bases between them. This CDR3 comprises 15 residues. The germline V gene encodes CDR1 LNHDA and CDR2 SQIVND (reference sequence). The CDR3 reads CASSIRRDPFYEQYF. DNA of the CDR3: TGTGCCAGTAGTATCAGACGGGATCCTTTCTACGAGCAGTACTTC.

The V and J genes are TRBV6-1 and TRBJ2-7; D unclear. The V and J ends lost 5 bases and 4 bases respectively, with 9 bases between them. The CDR3 loop spans 12 amino acids. The V gene's germline CDR1 is MNHNS and CDR2 SASEGT. DNA for the CDR3: TGTGCCAGCAGTACATCCAGGTACGAGCAGTACTTC. It yields the protein CASSTSRYEQYF.

This rearrangement joins TRBV1 to TRBJ1-5. TRBV1 is tagged as a pseudogene. The CDR3 runs 21 residues. CDR3 coding DNA: TGCACCAGCAGCCAAGAAAGCGTACTCCGAGCGGGACCGCTTAGCAATCAGCCCCAGCATTTT. Protein: CTSSQESVLRAGPLSNQPQHF.

This rearrangement joins TRBV19 to TRBJ1-2; the D gene is possibly TRBD1 (5 bases). The CDR3 loop spans 13 amino acids. From germline, CDR1 is LNHDA and CDR2 SQIVND (reference sequence). Trimming took 2 bases from V and 3 from J, leaving 7 bases between them. For the CDR3, the DNA is TGTGCCAGTAGTATACAACAGGACTATGGCTACACCTTC. Translating gives CASSIQQDYGYTF.

This clone came up a few times. This chain connects TRBV2 to TRBJ1-1; no definite D call. In germline, CDR1 is SNHLY, CDR2 FYNNEI. V was clipped by 4 bases and J by 1 base, with 7 bases between them. The CDR3 sequence is 13 residues long. CDR3 loop: CASSADKNTEAFF. The CDR3 nucleotides read TGTGCCAGCAGTGCCGACAAGAACACTGAAGCTTTCTTT.

This rearrangement joins TRBV2 to TRBJ2-5; a weak D match, TRBD1 (6 bases). CDR1 is SNHLY and CDR2 is FYNNEI in the germline V gene. The CDR3 consists of 15 residues. Between the trimmed V and J ends, which lost 2 bases and 5 bases, there was a span of 15 bases. The CDR3: CASSETNRAAETQYF. In DNA, the CDR3 is TGTGCCAGCAGTGAAACCAACAGGGCCGCTGAGACCCAGTACTTC.